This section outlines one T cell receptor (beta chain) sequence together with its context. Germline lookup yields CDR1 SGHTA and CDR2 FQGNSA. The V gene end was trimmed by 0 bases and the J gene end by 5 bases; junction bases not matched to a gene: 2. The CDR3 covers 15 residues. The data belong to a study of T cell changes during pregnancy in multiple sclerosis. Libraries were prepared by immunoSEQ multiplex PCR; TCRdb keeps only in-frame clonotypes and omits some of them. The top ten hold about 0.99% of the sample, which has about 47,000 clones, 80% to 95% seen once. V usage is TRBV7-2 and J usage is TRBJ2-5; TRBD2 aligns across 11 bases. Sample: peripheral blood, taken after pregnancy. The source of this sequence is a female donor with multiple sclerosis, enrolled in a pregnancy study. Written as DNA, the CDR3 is TGTGCCAGCAGCTTAGCGACTAGCGGGGTGGAGACCCAGTACTTC. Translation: CASSLATSGVETQYF.